The text below deals with one T cell receptor beta chain. Its antigen is not identified. The assay was immunoSEQ multiplex PCR, and TCRdb's table has in-frame clones only and misses some. In the table there are 3,000 to 3,500 clones, roughly 80% of which are singletons. The CDR3 runs 15 residues. Trimming removed 0 bases from V and 5 bases from J; junction bases left unmatched: 6. Germline V lookup: CDR1 SGHDT, CDR2 YYEEEE. The data originate from a study of immune cell composition in non-small cell lung cancer. The overall study: Most cases were lung adenocarcinoma or squamous cell carcinoma.

Findings and limits, study-wide: Lung squamous cell carcinoma tumours had significantly higher top 10 clone scores and productive clonality than lung adenocarcinoma.

This TCR was sampled from a human donor with non-small cell lung cancer. The rearrangement joins TRBV5-6 to TRBJ2-5; 8 nucleotides match TRBD1. The specimen was lung tumor tissue. The CDR3 sequence is CASSLARTGKETQYF. The CDR3, as DNA: TGTGCCAGCAGCTTGGCCAGGACAGGGAAGGAGACCCAGTACTTC. Using reference TRBV5-6 and TRBJ2-5 for the parts outside the CDR3, the full variable domain is DAGVTQSPTHLIKTRGQQVTLRCSPKSGHDTVSWYQQALGQGPQFIFQYYEEEERQRGNFPDRFSGHQFPNYSSELNVNALLLGDSALYLCASSLARTGKETQYFGPGTRLLVL.